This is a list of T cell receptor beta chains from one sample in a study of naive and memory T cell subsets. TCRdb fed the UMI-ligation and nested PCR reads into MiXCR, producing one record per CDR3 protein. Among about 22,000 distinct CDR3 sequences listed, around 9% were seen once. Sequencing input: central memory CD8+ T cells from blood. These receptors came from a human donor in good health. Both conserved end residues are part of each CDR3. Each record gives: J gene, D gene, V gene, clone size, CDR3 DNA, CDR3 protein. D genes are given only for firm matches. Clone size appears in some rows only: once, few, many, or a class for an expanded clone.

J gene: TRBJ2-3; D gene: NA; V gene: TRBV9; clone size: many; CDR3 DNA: TGTGCCAGCAGCGTAGGGCAGATGGCAGATACGCAGTATTTT; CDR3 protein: CASSVGQMADTQYF
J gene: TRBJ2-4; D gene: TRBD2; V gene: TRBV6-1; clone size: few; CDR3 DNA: TGTGCCAGCAGTGGCGGGGGTTTATGGGAAAACATTCAGTACTTC; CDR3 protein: CASSGGGLWENIQYF
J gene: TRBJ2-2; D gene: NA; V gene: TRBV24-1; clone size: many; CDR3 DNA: TGTGCCACCAGTGATCCCGCAGGGCGCACCGGGGAGCTGTTTTTT; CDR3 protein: CATSDPAGRTGELFF
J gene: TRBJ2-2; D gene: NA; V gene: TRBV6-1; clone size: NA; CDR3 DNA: TGTGCCAGCAGCCCGGGACTGGACACACCCGGGGAGCTGTTTTTT; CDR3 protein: CASSPGLDTPGELFF
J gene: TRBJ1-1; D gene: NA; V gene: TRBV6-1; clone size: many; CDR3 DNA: TGTGCCAGCAGTGAAGACAGGCTCACTGAAGCTTTCTTT; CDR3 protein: CASSEDRLTEAFF
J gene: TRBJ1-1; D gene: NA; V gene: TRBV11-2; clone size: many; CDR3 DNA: TGTGCCAGCAGCCAGGGCGAGATCAGGGGTGAAGCTTTCTTT; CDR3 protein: CASSQGEIRGEAFF
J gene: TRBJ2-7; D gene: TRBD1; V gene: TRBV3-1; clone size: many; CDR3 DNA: TGTGCCAGCAGCCAAGATGTACGACAGGGTGACTACGAGCAGTACTTC; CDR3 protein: CASSQDVRQGDYEQYF
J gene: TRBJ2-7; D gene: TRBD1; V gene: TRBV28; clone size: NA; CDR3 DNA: TGTGCCAGCAGTGACAGGGACCCCTACGAGCAGTACTTC; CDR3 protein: CASSDRDPYEQYF
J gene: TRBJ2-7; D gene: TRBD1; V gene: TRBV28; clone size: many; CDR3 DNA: TGTGCCAGCAGTTCCACACGGGACAGGGGAATTTCCTACGAGCAGTACTTC; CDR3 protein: CASSSTRDRGISYEQYF
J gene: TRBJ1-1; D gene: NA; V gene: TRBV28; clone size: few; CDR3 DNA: TGTGCCAGCCTCGACTTCTACACTGAAGCTTTCTTT; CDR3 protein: CASLDFYTEAFF
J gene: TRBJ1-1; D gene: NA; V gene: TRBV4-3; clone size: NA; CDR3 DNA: TGCGCCAGCAGCCTAGAGCCGAAGACAAAGGTCACTGAAGCTTTCTTT; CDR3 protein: CASSLEPKTKVTEAFF
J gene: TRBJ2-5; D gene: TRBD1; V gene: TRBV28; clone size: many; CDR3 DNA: TGTGCCAGCAGTCCTTCCCGGACAGGGAAAGAGACCCAGTACTTC; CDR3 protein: CASSPSRTGKETQYF
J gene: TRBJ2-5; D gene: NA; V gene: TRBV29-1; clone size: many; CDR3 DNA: TGCAGCGAGACGAGAGGATCGGAGACCCAGTACTTC; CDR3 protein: CSETRGSETQYF
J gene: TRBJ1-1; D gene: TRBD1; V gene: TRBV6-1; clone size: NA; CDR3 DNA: TGTGCCAGCAGGGGACCCGGACAGGGGATCGCCCCTGAAGCTTTCTTT; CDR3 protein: CASRGPGQGIAPEAFF
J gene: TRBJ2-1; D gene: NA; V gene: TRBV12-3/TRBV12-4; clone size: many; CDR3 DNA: TGTGCCAGCAGTCCCGGACACAATGAGCAGTTCTTC; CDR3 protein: CASSPGHNEQFF
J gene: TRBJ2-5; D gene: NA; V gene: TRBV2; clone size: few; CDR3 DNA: TGTGCCAGCACTACGTTCCAGGGCCTTCAAGAGACCCAGTACTTC; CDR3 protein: CASTTFQGLQETQYF
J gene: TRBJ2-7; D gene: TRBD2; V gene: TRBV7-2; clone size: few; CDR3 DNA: TGTGCCAGCAGCTTAGCGGGAGGGACCGAGCAGTACTTC; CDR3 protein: CASSLAGGTEQYF
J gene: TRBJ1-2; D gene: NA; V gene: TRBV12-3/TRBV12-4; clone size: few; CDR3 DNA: TGTGCCAGCAGTTTTGATGTTGTTCATGATGGCTACACCTTC; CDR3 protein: CASSFDVVHDGYTF
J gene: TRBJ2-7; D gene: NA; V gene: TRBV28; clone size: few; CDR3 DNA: TGTGCCAGCAATCACAGGGGGGGCTCCTACGAGCAGTACTTC; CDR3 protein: CASNHRGGSYEQYF
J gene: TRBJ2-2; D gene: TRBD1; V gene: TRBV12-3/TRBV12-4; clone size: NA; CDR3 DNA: TGTGCCAGCAGACAGGGGTTCGGGGAGCTGTTTTTT; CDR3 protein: CASRQGFGELFF
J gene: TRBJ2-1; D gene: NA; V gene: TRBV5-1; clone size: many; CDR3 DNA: TGCGCCAGCAGCTTGTCTACCTTCTACAATGAGCAGTTCTTC; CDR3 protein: CASSLSTFYNEQFF
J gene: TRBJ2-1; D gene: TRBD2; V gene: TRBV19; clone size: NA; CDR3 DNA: TGTGCCAGTAGCATAGCGGGGCTGGGCAATGAGCAGTTCTTC; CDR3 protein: CASSIAGLGNEQFF
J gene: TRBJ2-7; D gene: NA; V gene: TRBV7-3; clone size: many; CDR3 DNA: TGTGCCAGCAGCCATGGCGTGGGTTCTTTTTACGAGCAGTACTTC; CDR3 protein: CASSHGVGSFYEQYF
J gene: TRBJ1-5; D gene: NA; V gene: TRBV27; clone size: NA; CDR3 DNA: TGTGCCAGCAGTACTTCTTCGGGTCAGCCCCAGCATTTT; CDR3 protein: CASSTSSGQPQHF
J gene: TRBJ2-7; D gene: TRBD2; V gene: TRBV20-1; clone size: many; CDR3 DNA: TGCAGTGCTAGAGACGGGCGGGAGATGTACGAGCAGTACTTC; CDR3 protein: CSARDGREMYEQYF
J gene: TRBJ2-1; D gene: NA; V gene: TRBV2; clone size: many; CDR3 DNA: TGTGCCAGCAGACCCGGGTTGTCCTACAATGAGCAGTTCTTC; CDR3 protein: CASRPGLSYNEQFF
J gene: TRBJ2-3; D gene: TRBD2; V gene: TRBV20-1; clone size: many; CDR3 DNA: TGCAGTGCTTCGGGACTAGCGGGAGAGGGAGGCACAGATACGCAGTATTTT; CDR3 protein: CSASGLAGEGGTDTQYF